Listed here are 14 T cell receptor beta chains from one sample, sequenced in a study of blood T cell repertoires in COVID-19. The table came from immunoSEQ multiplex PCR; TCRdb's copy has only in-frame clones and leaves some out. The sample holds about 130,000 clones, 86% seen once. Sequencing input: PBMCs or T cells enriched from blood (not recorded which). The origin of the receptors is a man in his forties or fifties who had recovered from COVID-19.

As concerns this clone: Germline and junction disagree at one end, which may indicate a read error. The CDR3 DNA reads as TGTGCCAGCAGGCGACAGGGGGCTAACGTCCTGACTTTC. Translated: CASRRQGANVLTF. This chain uses TRBV2 with TRBJ2-6; TRBD1 agrees at 10 bases. CDR3 length: 13 amino acids. The V gene's germline CDR1 is SNHLY and CDR2 FYNNEI. The whole variable domain, filled in from reference TRBV2 and TRBJ2-6, reads EPEVTQTPSHQVTQMGQEVILRCVPISNHLYFYWYRQILGQKVEFLVSFYNNEISEKSEIFDDQFSVERPDGSNFTLKIRSTKLEDSAMYFCASRRQGANVLTFGAGSRLTVL.

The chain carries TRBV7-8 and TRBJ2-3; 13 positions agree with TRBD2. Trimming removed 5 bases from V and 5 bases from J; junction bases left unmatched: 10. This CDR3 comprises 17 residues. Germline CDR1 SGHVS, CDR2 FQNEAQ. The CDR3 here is CASSTRTSGGGGDTQYF. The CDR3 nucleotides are TGTGCCAGCAGCACCCGGACTAGCGGGGGTGGGGGAGATACGCAGTATTTT.

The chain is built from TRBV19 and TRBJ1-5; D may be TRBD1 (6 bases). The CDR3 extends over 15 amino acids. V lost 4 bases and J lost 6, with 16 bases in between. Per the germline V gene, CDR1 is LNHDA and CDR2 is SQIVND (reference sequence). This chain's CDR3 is CASSTETGIRQPQHF. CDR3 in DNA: TGTGCCAGTAGTACCGAAACAGGGATCCGTCAGCCCCAGCATTTT.

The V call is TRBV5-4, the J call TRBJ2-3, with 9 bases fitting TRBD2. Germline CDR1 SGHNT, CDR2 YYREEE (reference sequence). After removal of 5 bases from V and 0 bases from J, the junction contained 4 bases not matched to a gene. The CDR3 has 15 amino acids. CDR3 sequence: CASRRGGESTDTQYF. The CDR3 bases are TGTGCCAGCAGGCGGGGGGGGGAAAGCACAGATACGCAGTATTTT. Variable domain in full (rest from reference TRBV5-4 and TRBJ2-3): ETGVTQSPTHLIKTRGQQVTLRCSSQSGHNTVSWYQQALGQGPQFIFQYYREEENGRGNFPPRFSGLQFPNYSSELNVNALELDDSALYLCASRRGGESTDTQYFGPGTRLTVL.

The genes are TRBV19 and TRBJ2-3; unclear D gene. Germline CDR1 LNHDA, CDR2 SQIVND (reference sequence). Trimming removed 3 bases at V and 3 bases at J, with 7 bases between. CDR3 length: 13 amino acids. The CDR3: CASSIVTTDTQYF. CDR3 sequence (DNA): TGTGCCAGTAGTATCGTTACAACAGATACGCAGTATTTT.

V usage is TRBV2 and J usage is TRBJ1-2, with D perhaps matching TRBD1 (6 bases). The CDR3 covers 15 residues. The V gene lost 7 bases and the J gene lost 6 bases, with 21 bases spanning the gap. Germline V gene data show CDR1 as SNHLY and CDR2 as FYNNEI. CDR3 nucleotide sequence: TGTGCCAGCAAGAAGTTAGTAGGGGGATTAGATGGCTACACCTTC. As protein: CASKKLVGGLDGYTF.

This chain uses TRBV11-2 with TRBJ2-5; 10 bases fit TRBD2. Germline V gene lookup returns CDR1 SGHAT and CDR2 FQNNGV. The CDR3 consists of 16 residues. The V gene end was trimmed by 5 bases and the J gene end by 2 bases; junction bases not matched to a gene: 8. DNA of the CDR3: TGTGCCAGCAGCCCACCGGGACTAGCGAGACAAGAGACCCAGTACTTC. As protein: CASSPPGLARQETQYF.

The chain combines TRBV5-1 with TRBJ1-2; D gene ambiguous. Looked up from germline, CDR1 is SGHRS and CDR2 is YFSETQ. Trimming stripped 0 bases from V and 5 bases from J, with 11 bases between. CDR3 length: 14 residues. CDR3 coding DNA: TGCGCCAGCAGCTTGGGACACCTATTATATGGCTACACCTTC. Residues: CASSLGHLLYGYTF.

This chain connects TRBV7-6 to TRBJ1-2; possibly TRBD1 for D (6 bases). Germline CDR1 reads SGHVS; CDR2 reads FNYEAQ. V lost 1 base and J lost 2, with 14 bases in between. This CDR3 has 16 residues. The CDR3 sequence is CASSLGGTSKNYGYTF. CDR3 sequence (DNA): TGTGCCAGCAGCTTAGGGGGGACATCTAAGAACTATGGCTACACCTTC.

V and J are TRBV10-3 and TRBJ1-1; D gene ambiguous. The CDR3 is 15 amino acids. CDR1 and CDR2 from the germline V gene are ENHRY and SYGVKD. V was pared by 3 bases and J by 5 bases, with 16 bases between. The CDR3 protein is CAISDQPIRETEAFF. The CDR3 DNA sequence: TGTGCCATCAGTGACCAACCCATAAGGGAGACTGAAGCTTTCTTT.

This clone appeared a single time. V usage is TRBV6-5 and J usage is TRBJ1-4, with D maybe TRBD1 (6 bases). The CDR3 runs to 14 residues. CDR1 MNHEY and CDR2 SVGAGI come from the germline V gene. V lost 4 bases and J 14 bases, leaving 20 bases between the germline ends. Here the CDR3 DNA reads TGTGCCAGCAGTTGGAGCCGTACAGGGAAGACCCTGTTTTTT. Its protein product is CASSWSRTGKTLFF.

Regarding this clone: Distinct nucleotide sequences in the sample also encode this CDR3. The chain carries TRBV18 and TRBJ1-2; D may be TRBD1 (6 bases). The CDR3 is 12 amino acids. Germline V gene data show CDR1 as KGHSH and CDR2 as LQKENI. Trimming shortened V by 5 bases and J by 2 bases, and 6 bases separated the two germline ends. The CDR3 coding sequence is TGTGCCAGCTCAGACAGGAACTATGGCTACACCTTC. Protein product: CASSDRNYGYTF.

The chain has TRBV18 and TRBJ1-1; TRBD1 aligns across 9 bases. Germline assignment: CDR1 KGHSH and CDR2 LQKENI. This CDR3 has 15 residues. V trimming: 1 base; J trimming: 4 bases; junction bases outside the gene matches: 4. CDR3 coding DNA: TGTGCCAGCTCACCACGCCGGGACAGGGTCACTGAAGCTTTCTTT. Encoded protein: CASSPRRDRVTEAFF.

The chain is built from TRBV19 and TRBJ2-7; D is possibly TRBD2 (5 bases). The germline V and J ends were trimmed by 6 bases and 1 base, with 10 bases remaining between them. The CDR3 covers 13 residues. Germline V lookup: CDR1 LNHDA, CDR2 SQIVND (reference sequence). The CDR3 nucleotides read TGTGCCAGTAGCCCTCGGGGATCCTACGAGCAGTACTTC. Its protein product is CASSPRGSYEQYF. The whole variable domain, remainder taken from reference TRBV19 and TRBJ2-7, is DGGITQSPKYLFRKEGQNVTLSCEQNLNHDAMYWYRQDPGQGLRLIYYSQIVNDFQKGDIAEGYSVSREKKESFPLTVTSAQKNPTAFYLCASSPRGSYEQYFGPGTRLTVT.